This T cell receptor beta chain was profiled in a study of cytotoxic CD8 clonotypes in ibrutinib-treated CLL. Whole-study context: Among patients, around 24 responded partially and 2 completely; approximately 14 then stayed remitted and around 12 progressed after median around 70 months. Study-wide points: Public clonotypes were seen rarely and were contracted or stable on treatment.

Generated by immunoSEQ multiplex PCR, the TCRdb table keeps only in-frame clones and is missing some. Of hundreds of thousands of clones listed, around 75% were seen once; the top ten hold about 6.4%. For TCR beta libraries, around 2 micrograms of genomic DNA were obtained from cryopreserved PBMCs. J lost 2 bases, V lost 8 bases, and 7 bases had no gene match. The CDR3 consists of 15 residues. Germline-derived CDR1 and CDR2 are LNHDA and SQIVND (reference sequence). For this clone: No antigen is known for it.

This clonotype was sampled from a human donor with chronic lymphocytic leukemia. Sample: PBMCs, taken after 12 months of ibrutinib treatment. The gene calls are TRBV19 and TRBJ1-3, with TRBD1 identical over 9 bases. Here the CDR3 DNA reads TGTGCCAGTCACAGGGGGCAGTACCCTGGAAACACCATATATTTT. It codes for CASHRGQYPGNTIYF. The full variable domain, with the rest looked up from reference TRBV19 and TRBJ1-3, is DGGITQSPKYLFRKEGQNVTLSCEQNLNHDAMYWYRQDPGQGLRLIYYSQIVNDFQKGDIAEGYSVSREKKESFPLTVTSAQKNPTAFYLCASHRGQYPGNTIYFGEGSWLTVV.